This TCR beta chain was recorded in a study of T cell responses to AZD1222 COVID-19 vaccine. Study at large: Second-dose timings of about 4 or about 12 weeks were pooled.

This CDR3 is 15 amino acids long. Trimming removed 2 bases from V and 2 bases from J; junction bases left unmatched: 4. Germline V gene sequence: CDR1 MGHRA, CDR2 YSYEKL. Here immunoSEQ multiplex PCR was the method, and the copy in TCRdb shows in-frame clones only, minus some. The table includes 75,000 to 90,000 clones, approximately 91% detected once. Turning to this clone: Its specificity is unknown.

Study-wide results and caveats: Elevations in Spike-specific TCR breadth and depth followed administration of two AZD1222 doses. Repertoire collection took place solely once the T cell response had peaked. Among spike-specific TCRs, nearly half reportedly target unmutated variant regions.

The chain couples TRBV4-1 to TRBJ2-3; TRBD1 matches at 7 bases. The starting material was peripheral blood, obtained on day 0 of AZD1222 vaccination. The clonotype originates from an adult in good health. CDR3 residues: CASSQTQGITDTQYF. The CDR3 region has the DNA TGCGCCAGCAGCCAAACACAGGGGATCACAGATACGCAGTATTTT.